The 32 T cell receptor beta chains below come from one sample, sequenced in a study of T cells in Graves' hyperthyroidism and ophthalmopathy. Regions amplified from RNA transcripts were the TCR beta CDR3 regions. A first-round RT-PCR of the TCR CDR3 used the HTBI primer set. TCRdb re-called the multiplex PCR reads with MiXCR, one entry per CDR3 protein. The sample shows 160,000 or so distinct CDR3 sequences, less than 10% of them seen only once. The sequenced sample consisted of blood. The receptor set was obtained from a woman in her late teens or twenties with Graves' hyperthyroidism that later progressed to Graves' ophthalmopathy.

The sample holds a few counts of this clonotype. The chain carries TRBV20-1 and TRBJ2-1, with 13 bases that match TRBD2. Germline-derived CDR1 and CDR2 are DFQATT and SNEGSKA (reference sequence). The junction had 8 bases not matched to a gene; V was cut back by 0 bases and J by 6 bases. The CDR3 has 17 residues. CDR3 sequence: CSARDPGTSGNLNEQFF. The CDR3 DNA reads TGCAGTGCTAGAGATCCCGGGACTAGCGGGAACCTCAATGAGCAGTTCTTC.

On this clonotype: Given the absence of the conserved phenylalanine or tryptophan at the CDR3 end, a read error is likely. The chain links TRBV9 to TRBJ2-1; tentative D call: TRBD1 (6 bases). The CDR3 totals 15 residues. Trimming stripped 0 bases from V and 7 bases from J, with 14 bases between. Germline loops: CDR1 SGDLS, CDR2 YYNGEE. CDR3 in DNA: TGTGCCAGCAGCGTAGTACAGGGATTTGGAAATGAGCAGTTCCTC. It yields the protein CASSVVQGFGNEQFL.

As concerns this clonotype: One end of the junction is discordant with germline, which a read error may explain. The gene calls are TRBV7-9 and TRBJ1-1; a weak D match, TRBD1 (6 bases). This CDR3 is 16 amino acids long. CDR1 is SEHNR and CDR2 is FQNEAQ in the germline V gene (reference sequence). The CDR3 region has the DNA TGTGTCAGCAGCTTTCAAGGGGGGCTAAGCTCCACTGAAGCTTTCTTT. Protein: CVSSFQGGLSSTEAFF.

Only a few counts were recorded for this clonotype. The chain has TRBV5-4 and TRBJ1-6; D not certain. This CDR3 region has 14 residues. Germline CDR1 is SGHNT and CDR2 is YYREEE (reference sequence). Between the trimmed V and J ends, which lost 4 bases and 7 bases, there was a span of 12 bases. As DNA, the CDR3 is TGTGCCAGCAGCGCTGCGGGGAGAAATTCACCCCTCCACTTT. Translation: CASSAAGRNSPLHF.

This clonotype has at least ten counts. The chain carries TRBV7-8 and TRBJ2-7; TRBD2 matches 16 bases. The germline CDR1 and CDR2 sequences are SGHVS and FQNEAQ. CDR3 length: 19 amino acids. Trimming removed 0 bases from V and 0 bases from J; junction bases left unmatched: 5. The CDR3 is CASSLAGLAGGLSSYEQYF. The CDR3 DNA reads TGTGCCAGCAGCTTAGCGGGACTAGCGGGAGGGCTAAGCTCCTACGAGCAGTACTTC. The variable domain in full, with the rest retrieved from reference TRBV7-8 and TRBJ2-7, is GAGVSQSPRYKVAKRGQDVALRCDPISGHVSLFWYQQALGQGPEFLTYFQNEAQLDKSGLPSDRFFAERPEGSVSTLKIQRTQQEDSAVYLCASSLAGLAGGLSSYEQYFGPGTRLTVT.

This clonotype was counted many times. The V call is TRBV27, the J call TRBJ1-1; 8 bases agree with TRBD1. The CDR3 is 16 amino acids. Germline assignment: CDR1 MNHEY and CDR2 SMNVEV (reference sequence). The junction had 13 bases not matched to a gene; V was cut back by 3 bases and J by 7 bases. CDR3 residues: CASSFTYRGGFSEAFF. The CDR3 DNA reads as TGTGCCAGCAGTTTCACATACAGGGGGGGGTTTAGTGAAGCTTTCTTT.

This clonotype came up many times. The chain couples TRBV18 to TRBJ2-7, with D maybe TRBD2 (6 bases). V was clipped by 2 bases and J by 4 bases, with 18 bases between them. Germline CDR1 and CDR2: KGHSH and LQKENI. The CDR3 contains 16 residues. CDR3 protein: CASSPMLAIHQYEQYF. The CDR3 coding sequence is TGTGCCAGCTCACCAATGCTAGCGATACATCAGTACGAGCAGTACTTC.

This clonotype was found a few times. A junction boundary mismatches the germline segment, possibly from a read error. CDR3 amino acids: CSVKDGTNYGYTF. As DNA, the CDR3 is TGCAGCGTTAAAGACGGAACTAACTATGGCTACACCTTC. The gene calls are TRBV29-1 and TRBJ1-2; no firm D call. Germline loops: CDR1 SQVTM, CDR2 ANQGSEA. This CDR3 has 13 amino acids.

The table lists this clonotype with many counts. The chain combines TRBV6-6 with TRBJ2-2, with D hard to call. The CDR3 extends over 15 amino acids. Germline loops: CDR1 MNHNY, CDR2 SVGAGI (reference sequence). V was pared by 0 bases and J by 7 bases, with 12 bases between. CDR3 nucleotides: TGTGCCAGCAGTTACTCAAGCGCTGGGTTCGGGGAGCTGTTTTTT. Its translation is CASSYSSAGFGELFF.

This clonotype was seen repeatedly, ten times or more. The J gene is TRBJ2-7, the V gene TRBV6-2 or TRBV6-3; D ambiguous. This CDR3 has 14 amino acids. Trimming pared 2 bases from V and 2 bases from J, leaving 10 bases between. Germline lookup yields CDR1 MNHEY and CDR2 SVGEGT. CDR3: CASSYGREPYEQYF. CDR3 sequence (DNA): TGTGCCAGCAGTTACGGCAGAGAGCCCTACGAGCAGTACTTC.

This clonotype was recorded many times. DNA of the CDR3: TGTGCCAGCAGCCAAGAGTTTACGGCTAATGAAAAACTGTTTTTT. It codes for CASSQEFTANEKLFF. The J gene is TRBJ1-4, the V gene TRBV3-1; D unresolved. The V gene lost 0 bases and the J gene lost 3 bases, with 8 bases spanning the gap. The germline gives CDR1 LGHDT, CDR2 YNNKEL (reference sequence). This CDR3 region has 15 residues.

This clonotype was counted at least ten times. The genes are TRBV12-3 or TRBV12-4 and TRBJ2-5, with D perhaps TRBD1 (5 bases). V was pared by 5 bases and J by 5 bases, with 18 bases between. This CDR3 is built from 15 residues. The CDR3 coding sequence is TGTGCCAGCAGTCCTCAGCAGGGCTACAGGGAGACCCAGTACTTC. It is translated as CASSPQQGYRETQYF.

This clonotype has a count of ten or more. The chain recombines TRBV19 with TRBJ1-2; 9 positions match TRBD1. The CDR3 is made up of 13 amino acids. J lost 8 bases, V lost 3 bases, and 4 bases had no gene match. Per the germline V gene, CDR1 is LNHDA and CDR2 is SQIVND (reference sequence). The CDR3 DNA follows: TGTGCCAGTAGTATTACAGGGGGCAAAGGCTACACCTTC. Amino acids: CASSITGGKGYTF.

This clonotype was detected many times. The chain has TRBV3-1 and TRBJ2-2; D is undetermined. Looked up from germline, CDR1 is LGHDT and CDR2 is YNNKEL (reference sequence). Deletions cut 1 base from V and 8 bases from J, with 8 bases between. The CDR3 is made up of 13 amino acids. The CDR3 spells CASSQGQGGELFF. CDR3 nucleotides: TGTGCCAGCAGCCAAGGACAAGGGGGGGAGCTGTTTTTT.

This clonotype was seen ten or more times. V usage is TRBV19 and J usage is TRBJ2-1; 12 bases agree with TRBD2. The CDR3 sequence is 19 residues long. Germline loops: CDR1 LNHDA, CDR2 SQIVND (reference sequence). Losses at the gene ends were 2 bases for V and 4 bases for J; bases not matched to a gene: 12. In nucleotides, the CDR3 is TGTGCCAGTAGTATACCGCTAGCGGGAGGGAGGGGGTCTTACAATGAGCAGTTCTTC. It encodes CASSIPLAGGRGSYNEQFF.

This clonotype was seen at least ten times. The CDR3 coding sequence is TGTGCCAGCAGGGGACAGGGGTCGACTGAAGCTTTCTTT. Protein: CASRGQGSTEAFF. This chain connects TRBV2 to TRBJ1-1, with 10 bases lining up with TRBD1. The CDR3 has 13 residues. Germline V gene lookup returns CDR1 SNHLY and CDR2 FYNNEI. Trimming at V came to 6 bases and at J to 5 bases, leaving 3 bases not matched to a gene.

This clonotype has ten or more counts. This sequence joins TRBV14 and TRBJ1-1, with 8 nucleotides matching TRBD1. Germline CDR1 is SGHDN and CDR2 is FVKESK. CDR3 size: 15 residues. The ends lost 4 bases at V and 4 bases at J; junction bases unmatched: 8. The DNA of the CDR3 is TGTGCCAGCAGCCTCCGGACAGGGTGGACCACTGAAGCTTTCTTT. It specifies CASSLRTGWTTEAFF.

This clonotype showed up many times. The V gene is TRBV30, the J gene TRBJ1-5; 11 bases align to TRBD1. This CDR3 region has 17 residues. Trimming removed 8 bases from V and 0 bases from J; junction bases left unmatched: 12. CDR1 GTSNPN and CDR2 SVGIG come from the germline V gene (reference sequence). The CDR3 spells CAASPDRGPGSNQPQHF. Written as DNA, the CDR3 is TGTGCCGCGAGCCCGGACAGGGGGCCTGGTAGCAATCAGCCCCAGCATTTT.

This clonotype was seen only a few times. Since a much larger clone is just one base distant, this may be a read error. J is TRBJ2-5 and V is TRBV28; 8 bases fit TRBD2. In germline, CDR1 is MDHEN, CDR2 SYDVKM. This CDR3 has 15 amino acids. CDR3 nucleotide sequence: TGTGCCAGCAGTGTCCCCGGGGGGGGCGGGGAGACCAAGTACTTC. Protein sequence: CASSVPGGGGETKYF.

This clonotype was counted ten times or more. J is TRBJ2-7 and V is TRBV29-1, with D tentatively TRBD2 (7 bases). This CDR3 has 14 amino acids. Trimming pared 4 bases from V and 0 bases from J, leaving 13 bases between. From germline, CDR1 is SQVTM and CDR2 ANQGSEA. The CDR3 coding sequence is TGCAGCGTTGGGGGGGGCCGTAACTCCTACGAGCAGTACTTC. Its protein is CSVGGGRNSYEQYF.

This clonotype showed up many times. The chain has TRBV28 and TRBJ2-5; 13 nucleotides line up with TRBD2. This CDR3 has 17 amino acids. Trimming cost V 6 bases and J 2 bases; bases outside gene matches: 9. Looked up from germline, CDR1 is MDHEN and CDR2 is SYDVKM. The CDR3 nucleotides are TGTGCCAGCAGGGGAACTGGACTAGCGGGAGAGCAAGAGACCCAGTACTTC. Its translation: CASRGTGLAGEQETQYF.

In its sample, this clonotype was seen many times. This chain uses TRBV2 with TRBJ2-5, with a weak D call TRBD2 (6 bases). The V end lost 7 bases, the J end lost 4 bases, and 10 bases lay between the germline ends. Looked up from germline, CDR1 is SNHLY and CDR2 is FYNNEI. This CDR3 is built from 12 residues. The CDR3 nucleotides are TGTGCCAGCACGGGGGATGTAGAGACCCAGTACTTC. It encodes CASTGDVETQYF.

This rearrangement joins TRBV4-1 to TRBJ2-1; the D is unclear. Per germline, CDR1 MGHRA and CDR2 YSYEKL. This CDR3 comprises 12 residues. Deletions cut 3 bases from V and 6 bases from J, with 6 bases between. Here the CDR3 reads CASSHSSNEQFF. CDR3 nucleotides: TGCGCCAGCAGCCACTCTAGCAATGAGCAGTTCTTC.

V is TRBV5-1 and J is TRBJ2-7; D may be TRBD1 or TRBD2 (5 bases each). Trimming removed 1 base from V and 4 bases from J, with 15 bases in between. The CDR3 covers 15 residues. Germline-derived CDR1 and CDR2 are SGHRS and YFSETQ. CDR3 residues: CASSLSGTDLYEQYF. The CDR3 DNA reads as TGCGCCAGCAGCTTGAGTGGGACGGACCTGTACGAGCAGTACTTC.

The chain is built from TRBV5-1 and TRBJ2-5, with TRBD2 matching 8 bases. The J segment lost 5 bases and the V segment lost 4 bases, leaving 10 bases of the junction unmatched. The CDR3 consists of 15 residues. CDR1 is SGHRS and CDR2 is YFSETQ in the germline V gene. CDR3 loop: CASSETGRAGETQYF. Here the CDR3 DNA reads TGCGCCAGCAGCGAAACCGGGAGGGCCGGGGAGACCCAGTACTTC.

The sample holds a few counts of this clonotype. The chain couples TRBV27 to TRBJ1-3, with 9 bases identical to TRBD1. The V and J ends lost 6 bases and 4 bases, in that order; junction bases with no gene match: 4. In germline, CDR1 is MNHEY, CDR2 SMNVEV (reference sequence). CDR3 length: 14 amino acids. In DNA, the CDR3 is TGTGCCAGCAGCCCGGGGACAGGGGGAAACACCATATATTTT. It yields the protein CASSPGTGGNTIYF.

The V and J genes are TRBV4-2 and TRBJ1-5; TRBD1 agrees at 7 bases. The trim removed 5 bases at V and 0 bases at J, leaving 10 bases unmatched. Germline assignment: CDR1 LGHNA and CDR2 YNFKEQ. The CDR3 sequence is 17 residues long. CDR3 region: CASSSNRGRGSNQPQHF. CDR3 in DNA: TGTGCCAGCAGCTCGAACAGGGGTAGGGGTAGCAATCAGCCCCAGCATTTT.

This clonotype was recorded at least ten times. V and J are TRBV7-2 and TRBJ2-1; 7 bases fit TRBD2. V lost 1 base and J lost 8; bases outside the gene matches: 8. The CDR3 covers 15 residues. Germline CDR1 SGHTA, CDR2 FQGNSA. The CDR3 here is CASSLETSARYEQFF. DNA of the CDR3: TGTGCCAGCAGCTTAGAAACTAGCGCTCGATATGAGCAGTTCTTC.

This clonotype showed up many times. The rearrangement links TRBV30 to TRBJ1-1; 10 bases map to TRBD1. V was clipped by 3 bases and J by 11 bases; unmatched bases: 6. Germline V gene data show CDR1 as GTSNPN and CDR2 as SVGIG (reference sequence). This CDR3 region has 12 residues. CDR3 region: CAWSTDRGRAFF. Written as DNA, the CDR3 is TGTGCCTGGAGCACTGACAGGGGGCGGGCTTTCTTT.

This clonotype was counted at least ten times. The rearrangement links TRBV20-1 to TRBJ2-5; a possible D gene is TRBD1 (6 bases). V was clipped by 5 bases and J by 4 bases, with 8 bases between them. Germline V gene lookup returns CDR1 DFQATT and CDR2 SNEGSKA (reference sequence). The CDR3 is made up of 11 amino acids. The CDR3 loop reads CSAGQLETQYF. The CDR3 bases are TGCAGTGCTGGACAGTTAGAGACCCAGTACTTC.

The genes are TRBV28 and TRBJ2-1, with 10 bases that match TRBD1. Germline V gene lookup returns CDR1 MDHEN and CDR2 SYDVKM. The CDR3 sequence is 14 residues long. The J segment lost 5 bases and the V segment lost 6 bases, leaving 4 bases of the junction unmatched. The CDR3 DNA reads TGTGCCAGCAGGCCGACAGGGGGCCACAATGAGCAGTTCTTC. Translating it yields CASRPTGGHNEQFF.

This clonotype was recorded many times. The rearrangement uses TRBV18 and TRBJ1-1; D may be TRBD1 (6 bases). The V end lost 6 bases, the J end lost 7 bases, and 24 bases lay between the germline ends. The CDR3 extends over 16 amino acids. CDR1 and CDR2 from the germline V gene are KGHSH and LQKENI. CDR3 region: CASSRLDGPRGYEAFF. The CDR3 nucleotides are TGTGCCAGCTCTCGCCTCGATGGTCCGAGGGGGTATGAAGCTTTCTTT.